The present TCR beta chain was sequenced within a study of control samples from healthy donors and cancer patients. V dropped 4 bases and J dropped 1; count of bases not matched to a gene: 3. Germline-derived CDR1 and CDR2 are SGHVS and FNYEAQ. The CDR3 length is 14 residues. TCRdb's copy holds only in-frame clones and misses some; the assay was immunoSEQ multiplex PCR. The table shows some 90,000 clones, with roughly nine tenths occurring only once. This receptor was obtained from a woman aged 50 to 60 in good health. V gene TRBV7-6 combines with J gene TRBJ1-1; 7 bases match TRBD1. Sequencing was done on a sample of blood. The CDR3 loop is CASSSNRGNTEAFF. In DNA form, the CDR3 reads TGTGCCAGCAGCTCCAACAGGGGGAACACTGAAGCTTTCTTT.